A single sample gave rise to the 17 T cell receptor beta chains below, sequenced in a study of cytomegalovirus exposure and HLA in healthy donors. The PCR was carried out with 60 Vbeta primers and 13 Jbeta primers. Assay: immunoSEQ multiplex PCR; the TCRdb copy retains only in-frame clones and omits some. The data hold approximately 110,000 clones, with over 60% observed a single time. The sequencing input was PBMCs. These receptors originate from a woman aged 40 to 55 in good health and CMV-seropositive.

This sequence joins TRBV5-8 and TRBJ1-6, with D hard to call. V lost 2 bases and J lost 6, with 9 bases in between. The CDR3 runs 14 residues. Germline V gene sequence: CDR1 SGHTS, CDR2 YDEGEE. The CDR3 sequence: CASSFGLPNSPLHF. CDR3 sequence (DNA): TGTGCCAGCAGCTTCGGACTGCCTAATTCACCCCTCCACTTT. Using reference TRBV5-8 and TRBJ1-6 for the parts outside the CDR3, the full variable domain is EAGVTQSPTHLIKTRGQQATLRCSPISGHTSVYWYQQALGLGLQFLLWYDEGEERNRGNFPPRFSGRQFPNYSSELNVNALELEDSALYLCASSFGLPNSPLHFGNGTRLTVT.

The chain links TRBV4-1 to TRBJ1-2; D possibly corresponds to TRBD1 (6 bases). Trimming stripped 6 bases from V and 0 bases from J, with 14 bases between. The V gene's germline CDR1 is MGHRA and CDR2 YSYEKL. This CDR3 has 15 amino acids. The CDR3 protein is CASRLQGLANYGYTF. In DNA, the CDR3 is TGCGCCAGCAGATTACAGGGACTAGCTAACTATGGCTACACCTTC.

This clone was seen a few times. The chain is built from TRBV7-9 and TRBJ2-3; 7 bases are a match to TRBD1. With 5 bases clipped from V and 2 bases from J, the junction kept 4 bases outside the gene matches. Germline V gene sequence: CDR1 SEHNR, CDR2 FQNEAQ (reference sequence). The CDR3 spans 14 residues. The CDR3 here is CASSTTGNTDTQYF. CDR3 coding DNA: TGTGCCAGCAGCACGACAGGGAACACAGATACGCAGTATTTT.

The chain's CDR3 is CASSMKDKNQPQHF. Here the CDR3 DNA reads TGTGCCAGTAGTATGAAGGACAAGAATCAGCCCCAGCATTTT. This sequence joins TRBV19 and TRBJ1-5, with D tentatively TRBD1 (5 bases). V was cut by 3 bases and J by 4 bases, with 10 bases left in between. The CDR3 is made up of 14 amino acids. Per germline, CDR1 LNHDA and CDR2 SQIVND (reference sequence).

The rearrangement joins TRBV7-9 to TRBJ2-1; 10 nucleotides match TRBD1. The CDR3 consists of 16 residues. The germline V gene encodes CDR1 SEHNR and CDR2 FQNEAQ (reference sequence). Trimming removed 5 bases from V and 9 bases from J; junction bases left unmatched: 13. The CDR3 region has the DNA TGTGCCAGCAGCGTGATCCGGGACAGGGGTAGATCTGAGCAGTTCTTC. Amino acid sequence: CASSVIRDRGRSEQFF.

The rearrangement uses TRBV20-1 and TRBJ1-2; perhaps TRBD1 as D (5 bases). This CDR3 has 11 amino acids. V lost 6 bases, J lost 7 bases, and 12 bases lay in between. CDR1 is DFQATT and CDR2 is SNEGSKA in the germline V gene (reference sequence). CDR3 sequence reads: CSAEQGFGYTF. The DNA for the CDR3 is TGCAGTGCGGAGCAGGGTTTTGGCTACACCTTC.

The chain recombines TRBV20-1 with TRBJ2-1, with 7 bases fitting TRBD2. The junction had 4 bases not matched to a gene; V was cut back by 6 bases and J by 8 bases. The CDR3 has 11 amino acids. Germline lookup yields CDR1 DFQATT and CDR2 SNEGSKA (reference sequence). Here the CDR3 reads CSAPSGDEQFF. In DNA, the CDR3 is TGCAGTGCACCAAGCGGGGATGAGCAGTTCTTC.

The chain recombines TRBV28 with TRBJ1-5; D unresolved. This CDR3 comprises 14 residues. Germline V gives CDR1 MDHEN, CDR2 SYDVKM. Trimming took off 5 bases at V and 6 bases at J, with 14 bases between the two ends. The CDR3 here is CASSPPRLGQPQHF. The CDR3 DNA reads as TGTGCCAGCAGTCCCCCCCGACTGGGTCAGCCCCAGCATTTT.

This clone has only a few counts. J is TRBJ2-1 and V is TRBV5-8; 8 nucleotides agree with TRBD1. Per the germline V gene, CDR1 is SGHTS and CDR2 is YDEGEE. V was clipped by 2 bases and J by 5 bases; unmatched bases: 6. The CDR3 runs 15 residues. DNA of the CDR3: TGTGCCAGCAGCTTCGGACAGGGTCCCGACAATGAGCAGTTCTTC. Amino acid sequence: CASSFGQGPDNEQFF.

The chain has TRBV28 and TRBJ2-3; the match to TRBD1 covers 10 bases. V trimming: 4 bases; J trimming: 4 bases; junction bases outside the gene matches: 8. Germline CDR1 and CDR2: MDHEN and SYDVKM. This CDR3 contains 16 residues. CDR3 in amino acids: CASSSPWDRGADTQYF. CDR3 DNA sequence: TGTGCCAGCAGTTCCCCTTGGGACAGGGGCGCAGATACGCAGTATTTT.

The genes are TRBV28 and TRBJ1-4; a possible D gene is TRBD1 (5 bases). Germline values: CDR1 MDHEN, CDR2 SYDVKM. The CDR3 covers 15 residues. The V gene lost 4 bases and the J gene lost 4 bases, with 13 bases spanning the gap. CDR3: CASSSHQGGNEKLFF. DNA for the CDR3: TGTGCCAGCAGTTCCCATCAGGGCGGTAATGAAAAACTGTTTTTT.

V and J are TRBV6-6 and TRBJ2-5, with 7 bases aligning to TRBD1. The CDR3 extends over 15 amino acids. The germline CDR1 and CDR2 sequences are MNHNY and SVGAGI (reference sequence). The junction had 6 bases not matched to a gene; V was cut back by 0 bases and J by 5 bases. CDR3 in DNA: TGTGCCAGCAGTTACTCAAGGGGGCTAGGGGAGACCCAGTACTTC. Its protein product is CASSYSRGLGETQYF.

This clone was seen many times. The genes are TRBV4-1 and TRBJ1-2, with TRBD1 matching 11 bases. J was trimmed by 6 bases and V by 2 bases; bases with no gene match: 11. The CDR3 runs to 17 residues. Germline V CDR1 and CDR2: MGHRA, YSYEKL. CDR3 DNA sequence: TGCGCCAGCAGCCAAAGCCGTTACCCGGGACAGGGGGATGGCTACACCTTC. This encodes CASSQSRYPGQGDGYTF.

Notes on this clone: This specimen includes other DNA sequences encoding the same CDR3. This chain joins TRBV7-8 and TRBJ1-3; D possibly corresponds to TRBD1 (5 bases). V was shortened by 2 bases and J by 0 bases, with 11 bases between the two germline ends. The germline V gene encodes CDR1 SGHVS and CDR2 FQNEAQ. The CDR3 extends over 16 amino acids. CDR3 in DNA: TGTGCCAGCAGCTTAACAGGCACCAACTCTGGAAACACCATATATTTT. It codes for CASSLTGTNSGNTIYF.

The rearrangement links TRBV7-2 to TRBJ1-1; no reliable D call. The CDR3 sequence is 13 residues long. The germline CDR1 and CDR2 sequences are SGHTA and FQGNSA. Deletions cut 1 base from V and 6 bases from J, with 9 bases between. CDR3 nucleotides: TGTGCCAGCAGCTTAGATTGGGGAGCTGAAGCTTTCTTT. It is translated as CASSLDWGAEAFF.

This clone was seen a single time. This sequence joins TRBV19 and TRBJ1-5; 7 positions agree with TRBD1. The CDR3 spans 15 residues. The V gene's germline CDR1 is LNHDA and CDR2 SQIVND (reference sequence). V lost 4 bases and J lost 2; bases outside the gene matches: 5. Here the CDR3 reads CASSTTGNGNQPQHF. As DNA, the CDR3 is TGTGCCAGTAGTACGACAGGGAATGGCAATCAGCCCCAGCATTTT.

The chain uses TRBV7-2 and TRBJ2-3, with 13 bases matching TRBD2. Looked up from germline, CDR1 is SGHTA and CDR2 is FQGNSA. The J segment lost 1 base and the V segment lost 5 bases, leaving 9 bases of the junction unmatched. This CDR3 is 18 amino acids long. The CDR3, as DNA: TGTGCCAGCAGCAAAGGACTAGCGGGAGCCCATCGCACAGATACGCAGTATTTT. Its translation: CASSKGLAGAHRTDTQYF.